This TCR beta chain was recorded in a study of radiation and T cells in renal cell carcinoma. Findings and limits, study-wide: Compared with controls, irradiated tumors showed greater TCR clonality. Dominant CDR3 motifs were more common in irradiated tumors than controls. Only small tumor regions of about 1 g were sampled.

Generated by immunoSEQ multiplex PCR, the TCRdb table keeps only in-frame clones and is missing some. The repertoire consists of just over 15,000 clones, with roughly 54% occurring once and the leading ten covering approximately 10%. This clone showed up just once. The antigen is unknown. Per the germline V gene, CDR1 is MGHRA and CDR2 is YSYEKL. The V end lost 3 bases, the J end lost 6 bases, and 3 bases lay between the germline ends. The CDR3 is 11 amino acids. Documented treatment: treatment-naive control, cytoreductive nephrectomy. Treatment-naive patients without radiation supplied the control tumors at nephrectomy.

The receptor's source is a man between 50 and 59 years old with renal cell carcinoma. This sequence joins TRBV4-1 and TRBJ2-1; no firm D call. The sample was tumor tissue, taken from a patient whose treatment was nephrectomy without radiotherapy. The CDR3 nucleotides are TGCGCCAGCAGCCACAGCAATGAGCAGTTCTTC. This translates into CASSHSNEQFF.